This T cell receptor (beta chain) was recorded in a study of immune cell composition in non-small cell lung cancer. The table lists this clone with a count of one. Generated by immunoSEQ multiplex PCR, the TCRdb table keeps only in-frame clones and is missing some. The sample lists about 3,000 clones; just under 75% were seen once. Template was genomic DNA from frozen, unsorted single-cell suspensions. The receptor's source is a human donor with non-small cell lung cancer. Specimen: lung tumor tissue.

The CDR3 reads CASSLGGRLAVNTGELFF. CDR3 DNA: TGTGCCAGCAGCTTGGGAGGACGGCTAGCGGTGAACACCGGGGAGCTGTTTTTT. The genes are TRBV5-4 and TRBJ2-2; 7 positions match TRBD2. After removal of 0 bases from V and 1 base from J, the junction contained 9 bases not matched to a gene. From germline, CDR1 is SGHNT and CDR2 YYREEE (reference sequence). The CDR3 is 18 residues long.